This T cell receptor beta chain emerged from a study of T-cell reconstitution after alpha-beta-depleted transplantation in children. Broader study findings: Reportedly, roughly two months post-transplant, alpha-beta T cells arose from several hundred expanded graft clones. Newly produced T cells mostly provided counts and TCRbeta diversity after one year, as hyperexpanded clones declined.

Germline-derived CDR1 and CDR2 are LGHDT and YNNKEL (reference sequence). V was shortened by 2 bases and J by 3 bases, with 15 bases between the two germline ends. The CDR3 runs to 16 residues. Points on this clonotype: Its specificity is not known.

Researchers prepared the TCRbeta library using unique molecular identifiers, the study reports. From the PCR reads, TCRdb called clonotypes with MiXCR, one entry per CDR3 protein. The sample carries 700,000 to 850,000 distinct CDR3 sequences, roughly 15% recorded once. The gene calls are TRBV3-1 and TRBJ2-3; tentatively, D is TRBD2 (5 bases). The clonotype was recovered from a male patient between 10 and 17 years old who had a stem cell transplant for acute lymphoblastic leukemia, so the T cells may come from the graft donor. Source: PBMCs, mostly from graft donor cells, taken 360 days after TCRalphabeta/CD19-depleted stem cell transplant. Here the CDR3 reads CASSQTVGGRTDTQYF. Written as DNA, the CDR3 is TGTGCCAGCAGCCAAACGGTGGGCGGGCGGACAGATACGCAGTATTTT.